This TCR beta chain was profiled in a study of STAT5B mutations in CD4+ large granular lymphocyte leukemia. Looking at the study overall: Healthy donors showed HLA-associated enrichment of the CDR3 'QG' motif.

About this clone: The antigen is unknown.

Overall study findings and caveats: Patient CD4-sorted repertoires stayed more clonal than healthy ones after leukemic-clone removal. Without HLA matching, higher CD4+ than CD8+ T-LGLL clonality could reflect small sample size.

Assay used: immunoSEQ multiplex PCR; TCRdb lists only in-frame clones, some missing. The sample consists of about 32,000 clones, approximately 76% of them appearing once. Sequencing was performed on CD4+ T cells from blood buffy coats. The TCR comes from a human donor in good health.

The CDR3: CASRPNLGSNYGYTF. CDR3 sequence (DNA): TGTGCCAGCAGACCAAATTTGGGTTCTAACTATGGCTACACCTTC. The chain links TRBV5-6 to TRBJ1-2; D is uncertain. V was pared by 5 bases and J by 0 bases, with 14 bases between. The CDR3 sequence is 15 residues long. Germline values: CDR1 SGHDT, CDR2 YYEEEE.